The text below deals with one T cell receptor (beta chain). The target antigen is unknown. Both 60 Vbeta primers and 13 Jbeta primers went into the PCR. Clones were sequenced by immunoSEQ multiplex PCR, and TCRdb holds only the in-frame ones, with some missing. The sample lists 110,000 or so clones, approximately 82% seen once, with 7.5% to 9% in the top ten. The sample belongs to a study of cytomegalovirus exposure and HLA in healthy donors. The CDR3 totals 15 residues. V lost 6 bases, J lost 8 bases, and 19 bases lay in between. Germline V CDR1 and CDR2: SGHAT, FQNNGV. Study-wide findings and caveats: A few CMV-associated chains were confirmed in vitro to be specific for CMV antigens. In a later analysis, at a false discovery rate of 0.05, approximately 16,000 TCR beta sequences matched HLA alleles. Donors were assumed by presence/absence analyses to have roughly uniform sequencing depth.

Sequencing used PBMCs. This sequence was found in a man in his forties in good health and CMV-seropositive. The rearrangement uses TRBV11-2 and TRBJ1-4, with D maybe TRBD1 (5 bases). CDR3 sequence reads: CASSSTGGVQEKLFF. CDR3 bases: TGTGCCAGCAGTTCGACCGGGGGGGTGCAGGAAAAACTGTTTTTT. Complete variable domain (other parts from reference TRBV11-2 and TRBJ1-4): EAGVAQSPRYKIIEKRQSVAFWCNPISGHATLYWYQQILGQGPKLLIQFQNNGVVDDSQLPKDRFSAERLKGVDSTLKIQPAKLEDSAVYLCASSSTGGVQEKLFFGSGTQLSVL.